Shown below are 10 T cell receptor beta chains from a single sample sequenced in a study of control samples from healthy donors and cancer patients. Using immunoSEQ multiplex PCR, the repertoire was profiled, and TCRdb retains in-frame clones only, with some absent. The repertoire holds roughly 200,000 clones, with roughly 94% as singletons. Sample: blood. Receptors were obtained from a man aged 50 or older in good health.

As DNA, the CDR3 is TGTGCCAGCAGCCAAGGAGTTGGGGCCAACGTCCTGACTTTC. Translated, it gives CASSQGVGANVLTF. The V and J genes are TRBV7-6 and TRBJ2-6, with D hard to call. Trimming removed 5 bases at V and 3 bases at J, with 8 bases between. Germline assignment: CDR1 SGHVS and CDR2 FNYEAQ. The CDR3 is 14 amino acids.

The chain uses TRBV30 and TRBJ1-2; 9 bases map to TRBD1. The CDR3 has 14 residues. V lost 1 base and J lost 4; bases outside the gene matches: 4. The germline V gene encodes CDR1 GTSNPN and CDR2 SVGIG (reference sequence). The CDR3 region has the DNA TGTGCCTGGAGTGGAGACAGGGGGGGCTATGGCTACACCTTC. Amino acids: CAWSGDRGGYGYTF.

The DNA for the CDR3 is TGTGCCAGCAGCGTATCCGGGACAGGGGGTTCAACTCCCCTCCACTTT. Translating it yields CASSVSGTGGSTPLHF. The chain joins TRBV7-2 to TRBJ1-6; 11 bases match TRBD1. Trimming took 5 bases from V and 13 from J; bases not matched to a gene: 13. This CDR3 has 16 amino acids. The germline CDR1 and CDR2 sequences are SGHTA and FQGNSA. Based on the CDR3 plus reference TRBV7-2 and TRBJ1-6, the full variable domain is GAGVSQSPSNKVTEKGKDVELRCDPISGHTALYWYRQSLGQGLEFLIYFQGNSAPDKSGLPSDRFSAERTGGSVSTLTIQRTQQEDSAVYLCASSVSGTGGSTPLHFGNGTRLTVT.

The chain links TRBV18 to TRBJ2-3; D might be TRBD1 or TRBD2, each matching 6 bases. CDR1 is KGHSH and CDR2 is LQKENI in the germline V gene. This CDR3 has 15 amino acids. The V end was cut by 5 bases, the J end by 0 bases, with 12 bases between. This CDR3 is CASSTRGASTDTQYF. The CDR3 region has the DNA TGTGCCAGCTCAACTAGGGGGGCTAGCACAGATACGCAGTATTTT.

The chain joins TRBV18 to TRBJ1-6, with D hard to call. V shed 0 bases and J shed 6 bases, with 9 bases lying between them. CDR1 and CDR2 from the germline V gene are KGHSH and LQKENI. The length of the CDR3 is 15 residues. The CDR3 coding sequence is TGTGCCAGCTCACCACCAGACGGAGCTAATTCACCCCTCCACTTT. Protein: CASSPPDGANSPLHF.

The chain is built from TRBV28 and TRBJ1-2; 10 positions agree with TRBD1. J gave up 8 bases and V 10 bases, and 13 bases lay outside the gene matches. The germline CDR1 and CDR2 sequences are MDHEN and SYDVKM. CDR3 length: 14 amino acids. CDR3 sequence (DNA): TGTGCCACCCCGGGACAGGGGTTCTTTGGGGGCTACACCTTC. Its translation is CATPGQGFFGGYTF.

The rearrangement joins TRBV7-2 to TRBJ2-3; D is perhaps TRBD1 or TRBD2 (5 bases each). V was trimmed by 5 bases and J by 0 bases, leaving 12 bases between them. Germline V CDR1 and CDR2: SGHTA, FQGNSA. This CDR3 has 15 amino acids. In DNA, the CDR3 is TGTGCCAGCAGCGGGGACGGTCTAAGCACAGATACGCAGTATTTT. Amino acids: CASSGDGLSTDTQYF.

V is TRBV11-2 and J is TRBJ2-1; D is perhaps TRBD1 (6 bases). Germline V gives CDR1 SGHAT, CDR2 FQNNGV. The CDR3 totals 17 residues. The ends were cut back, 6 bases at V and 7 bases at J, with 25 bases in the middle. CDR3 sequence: CASRTGPGTPSGNEQFF. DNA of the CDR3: TGTGCCAGCAGAACGGGCCCCGGGACACCCTCCGGGAATGAGCAGTTCTTC.

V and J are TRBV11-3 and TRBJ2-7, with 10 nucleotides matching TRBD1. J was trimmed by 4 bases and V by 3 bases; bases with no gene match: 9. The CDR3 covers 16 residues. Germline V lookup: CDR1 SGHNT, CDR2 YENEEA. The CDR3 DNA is TGTGCCAGCAGCTTCTTACCGGGACAGGGGAGGTACGAGCAGTACGTC. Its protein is CASSFLPGQGRYEQYV.

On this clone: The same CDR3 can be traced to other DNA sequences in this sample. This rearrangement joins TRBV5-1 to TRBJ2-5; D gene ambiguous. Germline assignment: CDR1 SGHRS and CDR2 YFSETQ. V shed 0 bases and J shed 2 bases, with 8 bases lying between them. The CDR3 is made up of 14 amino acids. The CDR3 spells CASSLGQTQETQYF. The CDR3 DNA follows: TGCGCCAGCAGCTTGGGACAAACTCAAGAGACCCAGTACTTC.